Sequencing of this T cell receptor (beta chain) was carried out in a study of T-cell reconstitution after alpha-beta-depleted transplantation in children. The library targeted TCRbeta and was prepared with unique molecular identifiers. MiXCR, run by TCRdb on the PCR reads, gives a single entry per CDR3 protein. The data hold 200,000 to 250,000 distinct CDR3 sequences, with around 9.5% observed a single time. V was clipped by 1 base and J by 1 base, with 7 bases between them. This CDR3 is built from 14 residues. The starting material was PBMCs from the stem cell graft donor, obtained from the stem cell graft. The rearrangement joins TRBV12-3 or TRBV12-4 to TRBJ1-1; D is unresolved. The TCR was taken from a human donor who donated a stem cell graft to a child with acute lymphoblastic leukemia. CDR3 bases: TGTGCCAGCAGTTTAGTGGCACAGAACACTGAAGCTTTCTTT. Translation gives CASSLVAQNTEAFF.